The 28 T cell receptor beta chains presented below share a single source sample, sequenced in a study of cytomegalovirus exposure and HLA in healthy donors. With 60 Vbeta and 13 Jbeta primers, the PCR was carried out. Profiled with immunoSEQ multiplex PCR; TCRdb holds only in-frame clones, not every one. The sample records fewer than 110,000 clones, approximately 76% being singletons. Material for sequencing was PBMCs. These TCRs come from a man between 18 and 29 years old in good health and CMV-seronegative.

V is TRBV25-1 and J is TRBJ1-1; D is unclear. The CDR3 is made up of 13 amino acids. Trimming stripped 6 bases from V and 5 bases from J, with 13 bases between. The germline V gene encodes CDR1 MGHDK and CDR2 SYGVNS. The CDR3 DNA reads TGTGCCAGCAGGGGATGGGGAGATACTGAAGCTTTCTTT. It yields the protein CASRGWGDTEAFF.

The chain carries TRBV4-3 and TRBJ2-3, with a possible D match to TRBD2 (7 bases). The germline V and J ends were trimmed by 0 bases and 2 bases, with 12 bases remaining between them. The germline CDR1 and CDR2 sequences are LGHNA and YSLEER. The CDR3 loop spans 16 amino acids. The CDR3 nucleotides read TGCGCCAGCAGCCAAGACTGGGGGGGGGCCACAGATACGCAGTATTTT. Its protein is CASSQDWGGATDTQYF.

The V gene is TRBV5-1, the J gene TRBJ1-4; no definite D call. CDR3 length: 14 residues. Trimming took off 0 bases at V and 4 bases at J, with 7 bases between the two ends. Germline V gene sequence: CDR1 SGHRS, CDR2 YFSETQ. In DNA, the CDR3 is TGCGCCAGCAGCTTGGGCCAGTATAATGAAAAACTGTTTTTT. Translated, it gives CASSLGQYNEKLFF.

This chain uses TRBV4-2 with TRBJ1-2; the match to TRBD1 covers 10 bases. In germline, CDR1 is LGHNA, CDR2 YNFKEQ. Trimming cost V 1 base and J 4 bases; bases outside gene matches: 15. The CDR3 totals 19 residues. This CDR3 reads CASSQVGGPGTGAVYGYTF. DNA for the CDR3: TGTGCCAGCAGCCAAGTGGGGGGTCCCGGGACAGGGGCCGTCTATGGCTACACCTTC.

Regarding this clone: One junction end disagrees with the germline gene, perhaps due to a read error. The CDR3 reads CASSSPPGQAIF. In nucleotides, the CDR3 is TGTGCCAGCAGTTCGCCCCCGGGACAGGCCATCTTC. The V call is TRBV28, the J call TRBJ2-7; 8 nucleotides match TRBD1. This CDR3 is built from 12 residues. Germline V gives CDR1 MDHEN, CDR2 SYDVKM.

The V gene is TRBV9, the J gene TRBJ1-2; D is ambiguous. CDR1 is SGDLS and CDR2 is YYNGEE in the germline V gene. This CDR3 is 14 amino acids long. V lost 3 bases, J lost 3 bases, and 12 bases lay in between. CDR3 in DNA: TGTGCCAGCAGCGCAGCGGGAACAGACTATGGCTACACCTTC. Its translation: CASSAAGTDYGYTF.

This clone was seen a handful of times. V usage is TRBV5-6 and J usage is TRBJ1-6; D is possibly TRBD1 (6 bases). Germline values: CDR1 SGHDT, CDR2 YYEEEE. The CDR3 extends over 14 amino acids. With 0 bases removed from V and 8 bases from J, the gap between germline ends came to 9 bases. The CDR3 reads CASSLGQVHSPLHF. The CDR3, as DNA: TGTGCCAGCAGCTTGGGACAGGTTCATTCACCCCTCCACTTT.

The chain joins TRBV7-6 to TRBJ1-6; the match to TRBD1 covers 8 bases. Germline V gene lookup returns CDR1 SGHVS and CDR2 FNYEAQ. Unmatched junction bases numbered 3, after V lost 5 bases and J lost 3 bases. This CDR3 is built from 15 residues. CDR3 in amino acids: CASSLDRGYNSPLHF. DNA of the CDR3: TGTGCCAGCAGCCTCGACAGGGGCTATAATTCACCCCTCCACTTT.

This chain links TRBV7-8 with TRBJ2-7, with a weak D call TRBD2 (6 bases). The length of the CDR3 is 18 residues. CDR1 is SGHVS and CDR2 is FQNEAQ in the germline V gene. Trimming cost V 1 base and J 3 bases, with 22 bases left between them. CDR3 nucleotides: TGTGCCAGCAGCTTAGAGAATTGGGGCACCGGGGGTTACTACGAGCAGTACTTC. Encoded protein: CASSLENWGTGGYYEQYF.

The chain has TRBV9 and TRBJ1-2; possible D gene TRBD1, 6 bases. Trimming took 2 bases from V and 8 from J, leaving 16 bases between them. Germline CDR1 is SGDLS and CDR2 is YYNGEE. CDR3 length equals 14 residues. CDR3 nucleotide sequence: TGTGCCAGCAGCGTCGCGGGTGGGGGGGCCGGCTACACCTTC. Protein sequence: CASSVAGGGAGYTF.

A few counts support this clone. The rearrangement joins TRBV6-5 to TRBJ1-1, with D uncertain. The CDR3 has 13 amino acids. The germline V and J ends were trimmed by 6 bases and 6 bases, with 14 bases remaining between them. Germline lookup yields CDR1 MNHEY and CDR2 SVGAGI. The CDR3: CASSSISSAEAFF. DNA of the CDR3: TGTGCCAGCAGCTCTATCTCAAGCGCTGAAGCTTTCTTT.

The CDR3 DNA is TGTGCCAGCAGCCCATGGGGCTCAAGAACCGGGGAGCTGTTTTTT. It specifies CASSPWGSRTGELFF. The rearrangement joins TRBV9 to TRBJ2-2; tentative D call: TRBD1 (5 bases). The CDR3 runs 15 residues. V was cut by 4 bases and J by 5 bases, with 15 bases left in between. Germline CDR1 SGDLS, CDR2 YYNGEE. The entire variable domain, with the rest obtained from reference TRBV9 and TRBJ2-2, is as follows: DSGVTQTPKHLITATGQRVTLRCSPRSGDLSVYWYQQSLDQGLQFLIQYYNGEERAKGNILERFSAQQFPDLHSELNLSSLELGDSALYFCASSPWGSRTGELFFGEGSRLTVL.

The V call is TRBV6-1, the J call TRBJ2-5; D call uncertain. The CDR3 has 12 residues. V lost 4 bases, J lost 5 bases, and 8 bases lay in between. CDR1 is MNHNS, CDR2 SASEGT, per germline. CDR3 region: CASSVRRETQYF. The CDR3 DNA is TGTGCCAGCAGTGTGCGGCGGGAGACCCAGTACTTC.

This clone was counted between two and nine times. The chain employs TRBV6-5 and TRBJ1-1, with 7 nucleotides matching TRBD1. The CDR3 loop spans 13 amino acids. Looked up from germline, CDR1 is MNHEY and CDR2 is SVGAGI. V lost 5 bases to trimming and J lost 5 bases; unmatched junction nucleotides: 5. The CDR3 is CASSRQGGTEAFF. CDR3 in DNA: TGTGCCAGCAGTCGACAGGGAGGAACTGAAGCTTTCTTT.

In its sample, this clone is medium-sized. V gene TRBV7-9 combines with J gene TRBJ2-7; the D gene is possibly TRBD1 (5 bases). Germline V gives CDR1 SEHNR, CDR2 FQNEAQ (reference sequence). This CDR3 is 14 amino acids long. The ends were cut back, 2 bases at V and 0 bases at J, with 8 bases in the middle. As DNA, the CDR3 is TGTGCCAGCAGCTTATTCCAGGGCTCCTACGAGCAGTACTTC. Protein sequence: CASSLFQGSYEQYF.

This chain connects TRBV4-2 to TRBJ2-2, with TRBD1 as a possible D gene (6 bases). CDR1 and CDR2 (germline): LGHNA, YNFKEQ. The CDR3 spans 15 residues. The V and J ends lost 4 bases and 4 bases respectively, with 13 bases between them. The CDR3 spells CASSLEQGGTGELFF. CDR3 DNA sequence: TGTGCCAGCAGCCTGGAACAGGGCGGCACCGGGGAGCTGTTTTTT.

The chain combines TRBV19 with TRBJ1-1; 7 nucleotides match TRBD1. The J segment lost 0 bases and the V segment lost 7 bases, leaving 14 bases of the junction unmatched. The germline CDR1 and CDR2 sequences are LNHDA and SQIVND (reference sequence). The CDR3 has 17 residues. CDR3 sequence (DNA): TGTGCCAGTACCTCGATGGGACAGATACTAATGAACACTGAAGCTTTCTTT. Protein: CASTSMGQILMNTEAFF.

The V gene is TRBV27, the J gene TRBJ2-7; D perhaps matches TRBD2 (6 bases). Germline CDR1 is MNHEY and CDR2 is SMNVEV (reference sequence). CDR3 length: 16 residues. Trimming left V 5 bases short and J 2 bases short, with 19 bases between. CDR3 sequence reads: CASSRMPGDDPYEQYF. CDR3 coding DNA: TGTGCCAGCAGTAGAATGCCGGGAGACGATCCCTACGAGCAGTACTTC.

This chain connects TRBV5-6 to TRBJ1-1; weak D call: TRBD1 (6 bases). This CDR3 has 15 residues. Between the trimmed V and J ends, which lost 4 bases and 5 bases, there was a span of 18 bases. Germline loops: CDR1 SGHDT, CDR2 YYEEEE. The CDR3 loop is CASSLRGGERTEAFF. The CDR3 coding sequence is TGTGCCAGCAGCCTGAGGGGGGGCGAAAGAACTGAAGCTTTCTTT.

The chain combines TRBV9 with TRBJ2-1; 8 positions agree with TRBD1. CDR3 length equals 14 residues. The V gene's germline CDR1 is SGDLS and CDR2 YYNGEE. V was pared by 3 bases and J by 4 bases, with 3 bases of the junction left unmatched. This CDR3 reads CASSGTGQYNEQFF. CDR3 bases: TGTGCCAGCAGCGGGACAGGGCAATACAATGAGCAGTTCTTC. Full variable domain (rest looked up from reference TRBV9 and TRBJ2-1): DSGVTQTPKHLITATGQRVTLRCSPRSGDLSVYWYQQSLDQGLQFLIQYYNGEERAKGNILERFSAQQFPDLHSELNLSSLELGDSALYFCASSGTGQYNEQFFGPGTRLTVL.

The V gene is TRBV6-5, the J gene TRBJ2-7; 10 nucleotides align to TRBD1. The CDR3 totals 15 residues. The trim removed 6 bases at V and 3 bases at J, leaving 8 bases unmatched. CDR1 and CDR2 (germline): MNHEY, SVGAGI. DNA for the CDR3: TGTGCCAGCAGCTCTGGACAGGGGGTAGACTACGAGCAGTACTTC. Translating it yields CASSSGQGVDYEQYF.

This chain joins TRBV9 and TRBJ2-2, with D possibly matching TRBD1 (5 bases). This CDR3 is 15 amino acids long. Trimming took 0 bases from V and 4 from J, leaving 10 bases between them. In germline, CDR1 is SGDLS, CDR2 YYNGEE. CDR3 region: CASSVARVGTGELFF. In nucleotides, the CDR3 is TGTGCCAGCAGCGTAGCCAGGGTCGGCACCGGGGAGCTGTTTTTT.

The CDR3: CSVSAGSSYNEQFF. The CDR3 nucleotides are TGCAGCGTTTCAGCGGGAAGCTCCTACAATGAGCAGTTCTTC. V gene TRBV29-1 combines with J gene TRBJ2-1; 7 bases fit TRBD2. The CDR3 loop spans 14 amino acids. Germline V gives CDR1 SQVTM, CDR2 ANQGSEA. Trimming cost V 5 bases and J 0 bases; bases outside gene matches: 4.

The rearrangement uses TRBV6-5 and TRBJ2-7, with a tentative D call TRBD2 (5 bases). V lost 5 bases to trimming and J lost 2 bases, with 10 bases between them. The CDR3 covers 13 residues. Germline loops: CDR1 MNHEY, CDR2 SVGAGI. CDR3 in amino acids: CASSELETYEQYF. The DNA for the CDR3 is TGTGCCAGCAGTGAACTAGAGACCTACGAGCAGTACTTC.

J is TRBJ1-1 and V is TRBV5-5; D gene ambiguous. Between the trimmed V and J ends, which lost 2 bases and 3 bases, there was a span of 11 bases. Germline V lookup: CDR1 SGHKS, CDR2 YYEKEE (reference sequence). CDR3 length: 14 residues. The CDR3 is CASSFLEKDTEAFF. CDR3 DNA sequence: TGTGCCAGCAGCTTCTTGGAGAAGGACACTGAAGCTTTCTTT. Complete variable domain (other parts from reference TRBV5-5 and TRBJ1-1): DAGVTQSPTHLIKTRGQQVTLRCSPISGHKSVSWYQQVLGQGPQFIFQYYEKEERGRGNFPDRFSARQFPNYSSELNVNALLLGDSALYLCASSFLEKDTEAFFGQGTRLTVV.

The chain combines TRBV13 with TRBJ2-5, with 8 bases matching TRBD1. The CDR3 totals 17 residues. The germline CDR1 and CDR2 sequences are PRHDT and FYEKMQ (reference sequence). Germline trimming cut 5 bases from V and 5 bases from J; bases unmatched to any gene: 16. The CDR3 is CASSPQTGEGVRETQYF. The CDR3 DNA sequence: TGTGCCAGCAGCCCCCAGACAGGGGAAGGGGTTAGGGAGACCCAGTACTTC.

The genes are TRBV11-1 and TRBJ2-7; 8 positions match TRBD1. V lost 5 bases and J lost 5; bases outside the gene matches: 14. Germline CDR1 is SGHAT and CDR2 is FQDESV (reference sequence). The CDR3 is 16 residues long. CDR3 region: CASSAGWGRGLHEQYF. CDR3 nucleotides: TGTGCCAGCAGCGCGGGGTGGGGCAGGGGGCTGCACGAGCAGTACTTC.

J is TRBJ1-5 and V is TRBV27; TRBD1 matches at 8 bases. Germline lookup yields CDR1 MNHEY and CDR2 SMNVEV (reference sequence). V trimming: 7 bases; J trimming: 6 bases; junction bases outside the gene matches: 8. CDR3 length: 14 residues. The CDR3 protein is CASTAGGGGQPQHF. The CDR3 DNA follows: TGTGCCAGCACCGCAGGGGGCGGGGGTCAGCCCCAGCATTTT.